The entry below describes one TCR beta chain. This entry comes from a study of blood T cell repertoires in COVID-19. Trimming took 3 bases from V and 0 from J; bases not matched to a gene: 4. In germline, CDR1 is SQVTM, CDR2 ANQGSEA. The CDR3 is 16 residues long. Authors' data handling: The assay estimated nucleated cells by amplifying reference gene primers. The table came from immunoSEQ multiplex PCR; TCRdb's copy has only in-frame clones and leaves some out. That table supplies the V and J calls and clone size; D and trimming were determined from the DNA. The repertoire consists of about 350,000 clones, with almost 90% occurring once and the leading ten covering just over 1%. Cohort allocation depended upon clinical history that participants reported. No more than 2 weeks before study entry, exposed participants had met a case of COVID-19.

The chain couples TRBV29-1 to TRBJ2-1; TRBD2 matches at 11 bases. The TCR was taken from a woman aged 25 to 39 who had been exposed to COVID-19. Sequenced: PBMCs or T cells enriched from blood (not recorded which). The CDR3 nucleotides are TGCAGCGTTGAGGGACTAGCGGATAGCTCCTACAATGAGCAGTTCTTC. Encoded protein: CSVEGLADSSYNEQFF.